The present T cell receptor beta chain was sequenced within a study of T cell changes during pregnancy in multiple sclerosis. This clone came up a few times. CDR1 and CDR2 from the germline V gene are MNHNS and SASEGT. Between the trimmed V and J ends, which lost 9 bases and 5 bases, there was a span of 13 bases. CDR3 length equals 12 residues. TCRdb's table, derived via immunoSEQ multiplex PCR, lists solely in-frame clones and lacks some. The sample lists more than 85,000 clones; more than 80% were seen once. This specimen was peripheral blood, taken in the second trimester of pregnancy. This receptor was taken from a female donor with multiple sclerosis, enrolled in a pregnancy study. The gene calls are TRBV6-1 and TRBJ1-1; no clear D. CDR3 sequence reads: CASLNSGTEAFF. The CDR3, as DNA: TGTGCCAGTCTAAACAGCGGTACTGAAGCTTTCTTT.